The TCR beta chain described here comes from a study of T cells in localized non-small cell lung cancer (dated by TCRdb to 2020 to 2021). At the level of the whole study: The study analyzed T cell repertoires of hundreds of early-stage NSCLC patients, comparing tumors and uninvolved tumor-adjacent lungs. The cohort comprised a few hundred treatment-naïve NSCLC patients with resected, localized lung tumors. NSCLC patients had a mean age of around 70 years, and 129 were male and nearly 110 female.

This clone appeared a few times. This clone's antigen is unknown. Within one base of it there is no much larger clone, and no base qualities were kept. CDR1 and CDR2 were assigned from the germline V gene as SGDLS and YYNGEE. V gives up 1 base and J gives up 2 bases, and the segment between their germline ends measures 6 bases. Inclusive of the bounding cysteine and phenylalanine, the CDR3 is 13 residues long. Just CDR3 DNA is preserved here, 39 bases in frame from base 1. At diagnosis, tumor, uninvolved tumor-adjacent lung and peripheral blood were collected and then preserved as a mix of FFPE and fresh-frozen material. For TCR repertoire profiling, blood samples were analyzed in the form of peripheral blood mononuclear cells. Findings and caveats that apply to the study as a whole: Longer overall survival was associated with higher blood T cell density, whereas shorter survival was associated with higher adjacent-lung clonality. Because multi-region tumor sequencing was not done, intratumor heterogeneity could not be ruled out. Since the design was exploratory, TCR variables were selected using unadjusted p-values with no false-discovery rate correction. Uninvolved tumor-adjacent lung showed the highest T cell clonality, higher than tumor, which suggests more focused antigenic responses in the uninvolved tumor-adjacent lung. Of the top 100 tumor clones, a median of roughly 56 were detected in paired uninvolved adjacent lung; roughly 26 were also among that lung's top 100.

The immunoSEQ Assay was used to sequence TCR beta CDR3 regions from DNA. For the original study's pipeline: To compute T cell density, TCR beta template counts were normalized to usable DNA, which was estimated by amplifying housekeeping genes. Richness was estimated using the preseqR package, with extrapolation to 400,000 templates for PBMC samples and to 120,000 templates for tissue samples. Clonality was defined by subtracting Pielou's evenness from one. Differential abundance testing on productive amino-acid clonotypes, with a minimum total count of 5 and an alpha of 0.1, was used to identify tissue-enriched TCRs. The Jaccard Index and the Morisita Overlap Index were used to measure repertoire overlap between compartments. GLIPH grouped TCR beta CDR3s together with public tetramer-defined viral CDR3s, and a viral motif had to include at least three viral sequences and show V-gene enrichment. TCRdb carries this immuneACCESS record with in-frame sequences only. Its versions omit some clonotypes, under half of them owing to an unresolved V gene in the studies checked, with the rest unexplained. V and J calls and clone size are as listed in that table; D and trimming were resolved from the DNA. Here the sample has approximately 60,000 clones; around 90% occur a single time. The ten most abundant clones make up roughly 2% of the sample.

The sample was peripheral blood, taken before any cancer treatment. The clonotype comes from a woman between 35 and 70 years old with stage I lung adenocarcinoma. The rearranged segments are TRBV9 and TRBJ1-1; no confident D gene assignment can be made. The CDR3 amino acid sequence is: CASSVQANTEAFF. The nucleotide sequence is given as TGTGCCAGCAGCGTACAGGCCAACACTGAAGCTTTCTTT. Extended through the reference TRBV9 and TRBJ1-1 proteins, this CDR3 yields the full variable domain: DSGVTQTPKHLITATGQRVTLRCSPRSGDLSVYWYQQSLDQGLQFLIQYYNGEERAKGNILERFSAQQFPDLHSELNLSSLELGDSALYFCASSVQANTEAFFGQGTRLTVV.